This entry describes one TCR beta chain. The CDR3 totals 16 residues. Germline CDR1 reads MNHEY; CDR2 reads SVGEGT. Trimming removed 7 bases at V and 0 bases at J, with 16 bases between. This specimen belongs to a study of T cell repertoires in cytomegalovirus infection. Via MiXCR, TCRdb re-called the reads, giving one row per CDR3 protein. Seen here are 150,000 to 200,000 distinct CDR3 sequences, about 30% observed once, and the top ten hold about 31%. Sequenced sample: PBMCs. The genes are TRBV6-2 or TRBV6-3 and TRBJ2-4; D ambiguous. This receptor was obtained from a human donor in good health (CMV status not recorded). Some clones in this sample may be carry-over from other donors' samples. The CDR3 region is CASTASGSVAKNIQYF. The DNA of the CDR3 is TGTGCCAGCACTGCCAGTGGATCTGTAGCCAAAAACATTCAGTACTTC.